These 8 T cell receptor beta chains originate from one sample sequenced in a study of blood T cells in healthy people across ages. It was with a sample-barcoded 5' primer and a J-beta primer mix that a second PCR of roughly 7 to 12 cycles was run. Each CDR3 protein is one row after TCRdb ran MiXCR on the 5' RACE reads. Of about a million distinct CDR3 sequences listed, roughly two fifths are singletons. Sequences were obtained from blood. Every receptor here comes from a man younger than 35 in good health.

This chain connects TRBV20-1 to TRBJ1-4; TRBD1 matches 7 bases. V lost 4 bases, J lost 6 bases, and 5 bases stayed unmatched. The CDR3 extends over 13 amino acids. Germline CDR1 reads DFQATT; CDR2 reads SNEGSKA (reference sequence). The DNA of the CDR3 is TGCAGTGCTACCCCCAGGGGGGATGAAAAACTGTTTTTT. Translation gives CSATPRGDEKLFF.

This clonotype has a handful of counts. The DNA of the CDR3 is TGTGCCAGCAGCCAATCTTTTCCGGAAGGGACTGAAGCTTTCTTT. Protein product: CASSQSFPEGTEAFF. The rearrangement joins TRBV3-1 to TRBJ1-1; D remains ambiguous. The CDR3 totals 15 residues. Germline V gives CDR1 LGHDT, CDR2 YNNKEL (reference sequence). V was pared by 2 bases and J by 5 bases, with 15 bases between.

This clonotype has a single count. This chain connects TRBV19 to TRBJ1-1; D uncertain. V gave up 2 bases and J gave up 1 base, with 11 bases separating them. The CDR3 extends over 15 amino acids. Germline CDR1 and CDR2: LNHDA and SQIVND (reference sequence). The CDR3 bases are TGTGCCAGTAGTATAAATTTTGAGGGGAACACTGAAGCTTTCTTT. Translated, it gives CASSINFEGNTEAFF.

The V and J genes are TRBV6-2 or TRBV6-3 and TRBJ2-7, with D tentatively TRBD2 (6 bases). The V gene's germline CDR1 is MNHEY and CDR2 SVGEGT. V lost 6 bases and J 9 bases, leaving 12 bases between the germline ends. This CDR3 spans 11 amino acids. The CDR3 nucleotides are TGTGCCAGCAGCCTACCGGGACTGCAGTACTTC. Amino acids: CASSLPGLQYF.

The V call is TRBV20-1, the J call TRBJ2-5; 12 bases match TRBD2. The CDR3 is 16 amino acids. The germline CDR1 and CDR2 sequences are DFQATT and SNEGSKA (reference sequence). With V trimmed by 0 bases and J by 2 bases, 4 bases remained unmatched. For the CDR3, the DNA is TGCAGTGCTAGAGACCAGACTAGCGGGAGACAAGAGACCCAGTACTTC. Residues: CSARDQTSGRQETQYF.

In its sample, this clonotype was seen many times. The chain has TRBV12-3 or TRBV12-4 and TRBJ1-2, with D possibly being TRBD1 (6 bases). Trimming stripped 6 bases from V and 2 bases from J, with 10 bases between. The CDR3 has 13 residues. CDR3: CASSVGGNYGYTF. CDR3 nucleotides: TGTGCCAGCAGCGTAGGGGGGAACTATGGCTACACCTTC.

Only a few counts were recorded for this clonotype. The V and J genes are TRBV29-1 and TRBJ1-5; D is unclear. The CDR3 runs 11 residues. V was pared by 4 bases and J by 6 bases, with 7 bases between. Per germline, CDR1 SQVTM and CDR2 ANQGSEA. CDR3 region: CSVGSSQPQHF. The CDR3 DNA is TGCAGCGTTGGGTCGAGTCAGCCCCAGCATTTT.

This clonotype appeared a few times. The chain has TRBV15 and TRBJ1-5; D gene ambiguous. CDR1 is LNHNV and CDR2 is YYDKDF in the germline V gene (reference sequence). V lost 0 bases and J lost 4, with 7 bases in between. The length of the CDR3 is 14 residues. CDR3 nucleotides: TGTGCCACCAGCAGAGAGACGGGTAATCAGCCCCAGCATTTT. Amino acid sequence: CATSRETGNQPQHF.